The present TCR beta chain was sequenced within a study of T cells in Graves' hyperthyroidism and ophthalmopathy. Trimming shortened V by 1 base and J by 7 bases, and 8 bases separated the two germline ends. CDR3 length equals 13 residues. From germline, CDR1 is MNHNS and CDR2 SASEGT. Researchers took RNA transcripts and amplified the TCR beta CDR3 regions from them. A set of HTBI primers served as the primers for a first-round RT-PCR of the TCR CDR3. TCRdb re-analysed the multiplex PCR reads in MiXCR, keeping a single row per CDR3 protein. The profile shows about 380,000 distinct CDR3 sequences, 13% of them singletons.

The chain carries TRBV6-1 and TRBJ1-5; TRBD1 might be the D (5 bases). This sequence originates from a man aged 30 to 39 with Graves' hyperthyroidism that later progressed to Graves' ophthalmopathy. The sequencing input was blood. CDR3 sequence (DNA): TGTGCCAGCAGTGAAGGGGGCCGCCAGCCCCAGCATTTT. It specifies CASSEGGRQPQHF.